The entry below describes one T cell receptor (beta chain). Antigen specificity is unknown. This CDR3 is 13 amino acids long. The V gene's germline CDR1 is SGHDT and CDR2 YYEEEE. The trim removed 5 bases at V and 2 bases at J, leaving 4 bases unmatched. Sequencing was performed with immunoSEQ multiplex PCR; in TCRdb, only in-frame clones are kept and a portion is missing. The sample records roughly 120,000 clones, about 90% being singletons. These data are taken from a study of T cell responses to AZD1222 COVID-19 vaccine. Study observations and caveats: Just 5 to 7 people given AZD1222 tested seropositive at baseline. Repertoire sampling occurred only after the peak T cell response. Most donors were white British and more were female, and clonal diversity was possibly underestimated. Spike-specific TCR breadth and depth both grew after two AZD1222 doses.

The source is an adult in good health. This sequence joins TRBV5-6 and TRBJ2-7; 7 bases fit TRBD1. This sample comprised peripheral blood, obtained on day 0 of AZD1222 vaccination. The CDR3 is CASSSGTAYEQYF. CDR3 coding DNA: TGTGCCAGCAGTTCTGGGACAGCCTACGAGCAGTACTTC.